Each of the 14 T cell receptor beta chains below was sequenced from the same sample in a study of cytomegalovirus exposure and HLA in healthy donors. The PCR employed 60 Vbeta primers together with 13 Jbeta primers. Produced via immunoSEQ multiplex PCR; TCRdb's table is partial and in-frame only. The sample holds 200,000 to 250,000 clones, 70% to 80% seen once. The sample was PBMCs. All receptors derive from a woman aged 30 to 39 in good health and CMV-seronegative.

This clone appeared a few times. The CDR3 bases are TGTGCCAGCATCCGAAGGTCCTATCCGGGGGAGGAGCTGTTTTTT. It encodes CASIRRSYPGEELFF. The chain couples TRBV6-5 to TRBJ2-2, with D maybe TRBD2 (6 bases). The ends were cut back, 7 bases at V and 10 bases at J, with 22 bases in the middle. Germline CDR1 and CDR2: MNHEY and SVGAGI. The CDR3 length is 15 residues.

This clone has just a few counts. In DNA form, the CDR3 reads TGTGCCAGCAGCCCCTCACAGGGGGGAGATACGCAGTATTTT. Residues: CASSPSQGGDTQYF. The J gene is TRBJ2-3, the V gene TRBV9; TRBD1 aligns across 8 bases. This CDR3 has 14 amino acids. Looked up from germline, CDR1 is SGDLS and CDR2 is YYNGEE. After removal of 4 bases from V and 5 bases from J, the junction contained 6 bases not matched to a gene.

The chain's CDR3 is CASSLSAFYGYTF. CDR3 coding DNA: TGTGCCAGCAGTTTATCGGCCTTTTATGGCTACACCTTC. The chain uses TRBV27 and TRBJ1-2; D gene ambiguous. With 0 bases removed from V and 5 bases from J, the gap between germline ends came to 7 bases. CDR1 is MNHEY and CDR2 is SMNVEV in the germline V gene (reference sequence). This CDR3 is 13 amino acids long.

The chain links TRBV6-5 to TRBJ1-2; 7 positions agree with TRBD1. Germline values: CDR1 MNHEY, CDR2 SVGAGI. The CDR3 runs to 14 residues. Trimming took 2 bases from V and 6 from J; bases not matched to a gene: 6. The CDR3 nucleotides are TGTGCCAGCAGTTACAATGCAGGGGGGAATGGCTACACCTTC. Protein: CASSYNAGGNGYTF.

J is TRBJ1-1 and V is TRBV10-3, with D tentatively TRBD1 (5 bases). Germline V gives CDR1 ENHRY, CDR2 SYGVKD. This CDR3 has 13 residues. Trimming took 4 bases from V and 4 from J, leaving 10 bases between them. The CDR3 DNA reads TGTGCCATCAGTGTGGGGGGTCCCACTGAAGCTTTCTTT. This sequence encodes CAISVGGPTEAFF.

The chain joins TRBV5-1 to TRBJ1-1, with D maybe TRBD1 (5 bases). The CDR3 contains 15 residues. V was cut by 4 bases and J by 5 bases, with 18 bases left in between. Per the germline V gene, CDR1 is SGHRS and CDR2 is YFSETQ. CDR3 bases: TGCGCCAGCAGCCTAATCTCAAGGGGTGGGACTGAAGCTTTCTTT. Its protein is CASSLISRGGTEAFF.

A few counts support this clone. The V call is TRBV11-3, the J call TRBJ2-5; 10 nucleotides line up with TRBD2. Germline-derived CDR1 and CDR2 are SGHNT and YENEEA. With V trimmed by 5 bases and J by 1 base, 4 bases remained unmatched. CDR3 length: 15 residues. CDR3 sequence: CASSQPSGGQETQYF. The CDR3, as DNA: TGTGCCAGCAGCCAGCCTAGCGGGGGCCAAGAGACCCAGTACTTC.

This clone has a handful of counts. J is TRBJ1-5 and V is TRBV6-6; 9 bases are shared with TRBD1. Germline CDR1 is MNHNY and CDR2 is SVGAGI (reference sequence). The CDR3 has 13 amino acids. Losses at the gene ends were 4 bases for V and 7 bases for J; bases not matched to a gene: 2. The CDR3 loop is CASSWDREQPQHF. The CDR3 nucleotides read TGTGCCAGCAGTTGGGACAGGGAACAGCCCCAGCATTTT.

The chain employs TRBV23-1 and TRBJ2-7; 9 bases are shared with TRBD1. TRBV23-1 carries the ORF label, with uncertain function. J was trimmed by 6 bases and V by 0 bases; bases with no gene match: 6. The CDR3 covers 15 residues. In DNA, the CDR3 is TGCGCCAGCAGTCAATCGGGACAGGGAGAAGGCGAGCAGTACTTC. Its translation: CASSQSGQGEGEQYF.

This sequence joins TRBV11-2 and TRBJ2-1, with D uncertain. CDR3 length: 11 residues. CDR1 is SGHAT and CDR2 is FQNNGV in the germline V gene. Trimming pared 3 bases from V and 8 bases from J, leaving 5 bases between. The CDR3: CASSFTDEQFF. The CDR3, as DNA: TGTGCCAGCAGCTTCACGGATGAGCAGTTCTTC.

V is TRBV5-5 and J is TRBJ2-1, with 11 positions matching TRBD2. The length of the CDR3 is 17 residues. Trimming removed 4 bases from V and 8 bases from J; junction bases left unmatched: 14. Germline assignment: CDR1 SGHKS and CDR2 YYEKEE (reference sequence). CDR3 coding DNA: TGTGCCAGCAGCCCGTTAGCGGGAGGGCCGGTCCCGGATGAGCAGTTCTTC. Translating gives CASSPLAGGPVPDEQFF.

CDR3 DNA: TGTGCCAGTAGTATAAGCGGTGGACTGTTCAATCAGCCCCAGCATTTT. It codes for CASSISGGLFNQPQHF. V gene TRBV19 combines with J gene TRBJ1-5; D is unclear. V was cut by 2 bases and J by 3 bases, with 14 bases left in between. CDR1 is LNHDA and CDR2 is SQIVND in the germline V gene (reference sequence). This CDR3 has 16 amino acids.

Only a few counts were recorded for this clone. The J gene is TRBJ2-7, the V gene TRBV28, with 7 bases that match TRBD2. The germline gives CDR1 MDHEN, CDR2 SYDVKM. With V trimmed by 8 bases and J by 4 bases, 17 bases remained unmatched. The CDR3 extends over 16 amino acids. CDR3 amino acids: CASRRPSGLHSYEQYF. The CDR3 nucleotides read TGTGCCAGCCGACGGCCTAGCGGTCTTCATTCTTACGAGCAGTACTTC.

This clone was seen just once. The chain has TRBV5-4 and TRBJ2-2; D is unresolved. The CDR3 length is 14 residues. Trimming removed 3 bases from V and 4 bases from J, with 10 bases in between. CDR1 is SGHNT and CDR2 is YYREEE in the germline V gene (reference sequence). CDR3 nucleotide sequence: TGTGCCAGCAGCTGGGCTCCTACCACCGGGGAGCTGTTTTTT. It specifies CASSWAPTTGELFF.